The T cell receptor (beta chain) under discussion was sequenced for a study of shared clonotypes between healthy human individuals. Donation came from healthy HIV-negative adults that had no recent acute infections or vaccinations. This CDR3 is built from 14 residues. Trimming pared 8 bases from V and 1 base from J, leaving 14 bases between. Germline V gene data show CDR1 as MGHRA and CDR2 as YSYEKL. The count of this clone is one. The antigen remains unidentified. Study-wide results and caveats: Among non-shared clonotypes, generation probabilities were lower than among those shared by all four donors.

TCRdb's table, derived via immunoSEQ multiplex PCR, lists solely in-frame clones and lacks some. Among 2 million to 2.5 million clones listed, approximately 94% were seen once. Material for sequencing was naive CD4+ T cells sorted from blood. The subset is: CD45RA+ positively selected. This clonotype originated in a man aged 18 to 35 in good health. V and J are TRBV4-1 and TRBJ1-1; no definite D call. In DNA, the CDR3 is TGCGCCAGCCGGACTGGAGGAGGGAACACTGAAGCTTTCTTT. Translation: CASRTGGGNTEAFF.